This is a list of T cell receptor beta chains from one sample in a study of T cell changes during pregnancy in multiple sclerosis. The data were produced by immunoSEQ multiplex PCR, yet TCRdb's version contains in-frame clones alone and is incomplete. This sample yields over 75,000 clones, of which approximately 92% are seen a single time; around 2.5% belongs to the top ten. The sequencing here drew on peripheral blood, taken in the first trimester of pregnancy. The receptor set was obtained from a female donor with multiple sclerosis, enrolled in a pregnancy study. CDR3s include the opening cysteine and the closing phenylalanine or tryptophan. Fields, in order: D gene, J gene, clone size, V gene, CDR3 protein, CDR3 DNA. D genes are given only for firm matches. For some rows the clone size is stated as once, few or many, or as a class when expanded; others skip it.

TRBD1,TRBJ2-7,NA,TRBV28,CASSSATGTGISYEQYF,TGTGCCAGCAGTAGCGCTACCGGGACAGGGATTTCCTACGAGCAGTACTTC
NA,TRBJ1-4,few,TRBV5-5,CASSRLYRADEKLFF,TGTGCCAGCAGCCGATTATACAGGGCCGATGAAAAACTGTTTTTT
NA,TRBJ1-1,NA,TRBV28,CASAYRARLSNTEAFF,TGTGCCAGCGCTTACAGAGCCAGGCTGAGCAACACTGAAGCTTTCTTT
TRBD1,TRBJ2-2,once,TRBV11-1,CASSSDRAYTGELFF,TGTGCCAGCAGCTCGGACAGGGCCTACACCGGGGAGCTGTTTTTT
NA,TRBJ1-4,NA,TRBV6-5,CASSYFGGRADKLFF,TGTGCCAGCAGTTACTTTGGGGGGAGGGCTGACAAACTGTTTTTT
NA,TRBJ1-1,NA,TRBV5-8,CASSLEPGMNTEAFF,TGTGCCAGCAGCTTGGAACCGGGGATGAACACTGAAGCTTTCTTT
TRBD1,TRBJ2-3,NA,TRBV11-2,CASSLDRQGRITDTQYF,TGTGCCAGCAGCTTAGATCGACAGGGGAGGATCACAGATACGCAGTATTTT
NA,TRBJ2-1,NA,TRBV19,CASSIASSDEQFF,TGTGCCAGTAGTATCGCGTCTAGCGACGAGCAGTTCTTC
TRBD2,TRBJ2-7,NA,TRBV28,CASSSAYLAGGLPYEQYF,TGTGCCAGCAGTTCCGCCTATCTAGCGGGAGGTCTCCCCTACGAGCAGTACTTC
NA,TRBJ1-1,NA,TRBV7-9,CASSRGFDEAFF,TGTGCCAGCAGTCGGGGGTTCGATGAAGCTTTCTTT
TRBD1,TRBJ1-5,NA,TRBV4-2,CASSQTGGDQPQHF,TGTGCCAGCAGCCAGACAGGGGGGGATCAGCCCCAGCATTTT
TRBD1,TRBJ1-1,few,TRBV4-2,CASSQPGQGARRTEAFF,TGTGCCAGCAGCCAACCGGGACAGGGGGCGAGAAGGACTGAAGCTTTCTTT
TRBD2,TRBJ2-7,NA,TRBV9,CASSGHGGGRRTYEQYF,TGTGCCAGCAGCGGGCATGGCGGCGGGAGGCGAACCTACGAGCAGTACTTC
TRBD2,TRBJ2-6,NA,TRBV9,CASSVEGGRVSGANVLTF,TGTGCCAGCAGCGTAGAAGGCGGGAGGGTCTCTGGGGCCAACGTCCTGACTTTC
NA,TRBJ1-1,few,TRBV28,CAGCSGGGTEAFF,TGTGCCGGGTGCTCTGGAGGCGGGACTGAAGCTTTCTTT
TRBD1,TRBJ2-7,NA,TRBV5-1,CASSLNVGQGAYEQYF,TGCGCCAGCAGCTTGAACGTTGGACAGGGAGCCTACGAGCAGTACTTC
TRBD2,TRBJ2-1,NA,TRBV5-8,CASSLLAGPYNEQFF,TGTGCCAGCAGCTTGCTAGCGGGACCTTACAATGAGCAGTTCTTC
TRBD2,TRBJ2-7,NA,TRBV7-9,CASSLGLAGGQPNYEQYF,TGTGCCAGCAGCTTAGGGCTAGCGGGAGGTCAACCAAACTACGAGCAGTACTTC
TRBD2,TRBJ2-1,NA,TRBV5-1,CASSSGLAGSNEQFF,TGCGCCAGCAGTTCCGGACTAGCGGGAAGCAATGAGCAGTTCTTC
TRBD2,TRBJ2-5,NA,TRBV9,CASSVNGGGPRETQYF,TGTGCCAGCAGCGTAAACGGGGGGGGGCCTAGAGAGACCCAGTACTTC
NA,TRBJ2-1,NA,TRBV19,CASSKNFYNEQFF,TGTGCCAGTAGTAAGAACTTTTACAATGAGCAGTTCTTC
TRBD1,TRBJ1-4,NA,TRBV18,CASSSGTDITYNEKLFF,TGTGCCAGCTCATCGGGGACAGACATCACCTATAATGAAAAACTGTTTTTT
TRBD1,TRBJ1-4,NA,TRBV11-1,CASSFGQGLEKLFF,TGTGCCAGCAGCTTCGGACAGGGCCTTGAAAAACTGTTTTTT
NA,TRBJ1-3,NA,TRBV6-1,CASSEGAFSGNTIYF,TGTGCCAGCAGTGAAGGGGCTTTTTCTGGAAACACCATATATTTT
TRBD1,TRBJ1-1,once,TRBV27,CASSRDSTNMNTEAFF,TGTGCCAGCAGTAGGGACAGCACTAACATGAACACTGAAGCTTTCTTT
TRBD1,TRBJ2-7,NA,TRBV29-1,CSVLGQGVYEQYF,TGCAGCGTACTCGGACAGGGGGTCTACGAGCAGTACTTC
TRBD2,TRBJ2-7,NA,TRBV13,CASSPAGRPYEQYF,TGTGCCAGCAGCCCAGCGGGACGCCCCTACGAGCAGTACTTC
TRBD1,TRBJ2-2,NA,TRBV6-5,CASSVSTGPGELFF,TGTGCCAGCAGTGTATCGACAGGGCCCGGGGAGCTGTTTTTT
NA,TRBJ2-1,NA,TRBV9,CASSVVLGGEQFF,TGTGCCAGCAGCGTAGTCCTAGGTGGAGAGCAGTTCTTC
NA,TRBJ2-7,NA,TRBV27,CASSSPYEQYF,TGTGCCAGCAGTTCTCCCTACGAGCAGTACTTC
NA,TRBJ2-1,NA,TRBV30,CAWSPLSVGYNEQFF,TGTGCCTGGAGTCCCCTTAGCGTAGGTTACAATGAGCAGTTCTTC
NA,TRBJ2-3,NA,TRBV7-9,CASSPETDTQYF,TGTGCCAGCAGCCCGGAGACAGATACGCAGTATTTT
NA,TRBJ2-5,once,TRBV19,CASSISRGGGETQYF,TGTGCCAGTAGTATATCCCGGGGAGGGGGGGAGACCCAGTACTTC
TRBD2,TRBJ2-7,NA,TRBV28,CASSLAGGIYEQYF,TGTGCCAGCAGCCTAGCGGGAGGTATTTACGAGCAGTACTTC
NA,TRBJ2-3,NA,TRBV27,CASSLTPGMGTDTQYF,TGTGCCAGCAGTTTAACGCCAGGAATGGGCACAGATACGCAGTATTTT
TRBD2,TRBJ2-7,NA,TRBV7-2,CASSFGTSGDYEQYF,TGTGCCAGCAGCTTTGGGACTAGCGGGGACTACGAGCAGTACTTC
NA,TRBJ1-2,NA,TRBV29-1,CSAEGENNYGYTF,TGCAGCGCCGAGGGGGAGAATAACTATGGCTACACCTTC
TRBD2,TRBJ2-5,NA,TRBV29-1,CSVAAGGQETQYF,TGCAGCGTCGCCGCGGGGGGGCAAGAGACCCAGTACTTC
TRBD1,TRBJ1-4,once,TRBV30,CAWRNRGTEKLFF,TGTGCCTGGAGGAACAGGGGGACTGAAAAACTGTTTTTT
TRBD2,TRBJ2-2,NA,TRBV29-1,CSVLLAGGPAGELFF,TGCAGCGTCCTACTAGCGGGAGGGCCGGCCGGGGAGCTGTTTTTT
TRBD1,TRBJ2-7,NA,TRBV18,CASSPGQLSSYEQYF,TGTGCCAGCTCCCCGGGACAGCTTTCCTCCTACGAGCAGTACTTC
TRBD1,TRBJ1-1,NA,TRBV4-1,CASRGLTGKNTEAFF,TGCGCCAGCAGGGGGTTGACAGGGAAGAACACTGAAGCTTTCTTT
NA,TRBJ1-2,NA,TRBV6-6,CASSPYAQGPPYGYTF,TGTGCCAGCAGCCCTTACGCTCAGGGTCCCCCCTATGGCTACACCTTC
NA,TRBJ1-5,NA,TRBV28,CASSSLGGMNQPQHF,TGTGCCAGCAGTTCTCTGGGGGGAATGAATCAGCCCCAGCATTTT
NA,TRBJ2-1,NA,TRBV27,CASSPPDHDFEQFF,TGTGCCAGCAGTCCCCCCGATCATGACTTCGAGCAGTTCTTC
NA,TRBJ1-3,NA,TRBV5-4,CASSLPGGNTIYF,TGTGCCAGCAGCTTGCCAGGAGGAAACACCATATATTTT
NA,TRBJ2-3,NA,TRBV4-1,CASSQEISAFSTDTQYF,TGCGCCAGCAGCCAAGAAATTAGCGCCTTTAGCACAGATACGCAGTATTTT
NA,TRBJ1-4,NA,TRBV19,CASRLSEKLFF,TGTGCCAGTAGATTGAGCGAAAAACTGTTTTTT
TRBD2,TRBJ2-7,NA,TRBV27,CASSYSGGPRTYEQYF,TGTGCCAGCAGTTATAGCGGGGGGCCCCGAACCTACGAGCAGTACTTC
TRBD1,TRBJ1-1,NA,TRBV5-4,CASSPGTASPLNTEAFF,TGTGCCAGCAGCCCCGGGACAGCAAGCCCTCTGAACACTGAAGCTTTCTTT
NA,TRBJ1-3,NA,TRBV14,CASSQVRTSGNTIYF,TGTGCCAGCAGCCAAGTTCGGACATCTGGAAACACCATATATTTT
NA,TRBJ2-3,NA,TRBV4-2,CASSQDSDTQYF,TGTGCCAGCAGCCAAGACTCAGATACGCAGTATTTT
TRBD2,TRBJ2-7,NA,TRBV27,CASSLWPSGRTYEQYF,TGTGCCAGCAGCTTATGGCCGAGCGGGAGGACCTACGAGCAGTACTTC
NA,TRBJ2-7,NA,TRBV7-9,CASSSTDYEQYF,TGTGCCAGCAGCTCAACAGATTACGAGCAGTACTTC